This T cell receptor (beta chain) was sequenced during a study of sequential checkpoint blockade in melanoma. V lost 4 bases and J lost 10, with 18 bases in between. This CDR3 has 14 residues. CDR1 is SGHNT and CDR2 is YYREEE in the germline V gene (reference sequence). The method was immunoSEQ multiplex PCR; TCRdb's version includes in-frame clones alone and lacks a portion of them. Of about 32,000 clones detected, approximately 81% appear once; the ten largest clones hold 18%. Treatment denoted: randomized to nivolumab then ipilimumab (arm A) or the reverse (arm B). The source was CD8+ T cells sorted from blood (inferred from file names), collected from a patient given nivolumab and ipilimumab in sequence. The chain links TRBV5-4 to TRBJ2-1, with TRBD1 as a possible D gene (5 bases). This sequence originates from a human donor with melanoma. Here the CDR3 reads CASSIGQGAREQFF. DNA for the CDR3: TGTGCCAGCAGCATTGGACAAGGGGCGAGGGAGCAGTTCTTC.